The source of this TCR beta chain is a study of blood T cell repertoires in COVID-19. The overall study: From the United States, Italy and Spain came samples of acute and convalescent COVID-19. In each case, the material was cDNA or gDNA derived from T cells, B-cell-depleted T cells, or PBMCs.

In the original workflow: Counts of nucleated cells, estimated from reference gene primer amplification, were obtained. Sequenced by immunoSEQ multiplex PCR; TCRdb stores in-frame clones only, minus some. V and J calls and clone size are copied from that table; D and trimming were computed from the DNA. Of fewer than 250,000 clones in the sample, more than 75% are singletons; the top ten hold 1.5% to 2%. The sequence was obtained from a woman aged 55-70 years who had recovered from COVID-19. The source material was peripheral blood.

CDR3 sequence reads: CASEAGGGLNTGELFF. CDR3 DNA: TGTGCCAGCGAAGCGGGCGGGGGCTTGAACACCGGGGAGCTGTTTTTT. This chain links TRBV9 with TRBJ2-2; possible D gene TRBD2, 7 bases. CDR1 SGDLS and CDR2 YYNGEE come from the germline V gene. The V end was cut by 7 bases, the J end by 1 base, with 17 bases between. The CDR3 loop spans 16 amino acids.